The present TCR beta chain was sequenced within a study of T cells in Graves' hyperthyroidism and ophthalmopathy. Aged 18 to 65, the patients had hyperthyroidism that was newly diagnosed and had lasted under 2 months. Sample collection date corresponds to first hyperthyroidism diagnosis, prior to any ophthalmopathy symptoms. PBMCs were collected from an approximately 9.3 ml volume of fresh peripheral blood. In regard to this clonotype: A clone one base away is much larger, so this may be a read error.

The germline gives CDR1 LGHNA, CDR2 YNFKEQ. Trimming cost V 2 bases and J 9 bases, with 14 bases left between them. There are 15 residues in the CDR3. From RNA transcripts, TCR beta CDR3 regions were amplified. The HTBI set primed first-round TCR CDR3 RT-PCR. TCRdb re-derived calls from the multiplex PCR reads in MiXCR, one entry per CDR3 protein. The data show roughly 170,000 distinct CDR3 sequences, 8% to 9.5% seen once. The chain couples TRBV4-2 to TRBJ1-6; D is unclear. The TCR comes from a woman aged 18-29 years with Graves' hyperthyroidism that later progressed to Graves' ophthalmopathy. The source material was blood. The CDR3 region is CASSQLNVLGSPLHF. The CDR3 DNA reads TGTGCCAGCAGCCAACTCAATGTTCTTGGTTCACCCCTCCACTTT.